A single sample is the source of the 7 T cell receptor beta chains below, sequenced in a study of cytomegalovirus exposure and HLA in healthy donors. Vbeta (60) and Jbeta (13) primers were used in the PCR. The assay was immunoSEQ multiplex PCR, and TCRdb's table has in-frame clones only and misses some. The sample shows 100,000 to 150,000 clones, around four fifths of them seen only once. The sample comprised PBMCs. These receptors originate from a boy aged 2-15 years in good health and CMV-seronegative.

This clone was detected only a few times. This chain uses TRBV5-1 with TRBJ1-1; 12 nucleotides match TRBD1. V lost 4 bases and J lost 1; bases outside the gene matches: 2. Germline values: CDR1 SGHRS, CDR2 YFSETQ. The CDR3 length is 15 residues. CDR3 in amino acids: CASSPGQGANTEAFF. As DNA, the CDR3 is TGCGCCAGCAGCCCGGGACAGGGGGCGAACACTGAAGCTTTCTTT.

This clone was counted ten times or more. The V call is TRBV4-3, the J call TRBJ2-6, with TRBD1 matching 10 bases. The CDR3 spans 17 residues. After removal of 0 bases from V and 3 bases from J, the junction contained 2 bases not matched to a gene. Per germline, CDR1 LGHNA and CDR2 YSLEER. The CDR3: CASSQETGGSGANVLTF. CDR3 in DNA: TGCGCCAGCAGCCAAGAGACAGGGGGCAGTGGGGCCAACGTCCTGACTTTC.

The V gene is TRBV10-3, the J gene TRBJ1-5, with TRBD1 matching over 9 bases. V shed 4 bases, J shed 4 bases, and the junction held 2 bases outside the gene matches. This CDR3 comprises 14 residues. In germline, CDR1 is ENHRY, CDR2 SYGVKD. This chain's CDR3 is CAISGQGGNQPQHF. The CDR3 bases are TGTGCCATCAGTGGACAGGGGGGTAATCAGCCCCAGCATTTT.

This clone was detected a few times. The chain carries TRBV6-5 and TRBJ1-3; TRBD1 might be the D (6 bases). Deletions cut 6 bases from V and 2 bases from J, with 14 bases between. The CDR3 is 15 residues long. Per the germline V gene, CDR1 is MNHEY and CDR2 is SVGAGI. The DNA of the CDR3 is TGTGCCAGCAGAAAAGGGGGTCGGCCTGGAAACACCATATATTTT. This translates into CASRKGGRPGNTIYF.

A remark on this clone: Distinct nucleotide sequences in the sample also encode this CDR3. J is TRBJ2-3 and V is TRBV7-2; D gene uncertain. V lost 4 bases and J 2 bases, leaving 4 bases between the germline ends. The length of the CDR3 is 12 residues. The germline gives CDR1 SGHTA, CDR2 FQGNSA. As DNA, the CDR3 is TGTGCCAGCAGCTACAACACAGATACGCAGTATTTT. It yields the protein CASSYNTDTQYF.

The CDR3 spells CSVEDRGQGRTEAFF. The CDR3 DNA sequence: TGCAGCGTTGAAGATAGGGGACAGGGGAGGACTGAAGCTTTCTTT. This chain links TRBV29-1 with TRBJ1-1; 10 bases align to TRBD1. V was pared by 0 bases and J by 5 bases, with 6 bases of the junction left unmatched. Germline V gene data show CDR1 as SQVTM and CDR2 as ANQGSEA. CDR3 length equals 15 residues.

In the case of this clone: At one of its ends the junction is not consistent with the germline gene, which may arise from a read error. CDR3 protein: CSSSLGQRLGSGNTIYF. The CDR3, as DNA: TGTTCCAGCAGCCTGGGACAGCGACTAGGCTCTGGAAACACCATATATTTT. This chain joins TRBV7-9 and TRBJ1-3; 7 bases map to TRBD1. Germline CDR1 reads SEHNR; CDR2 reads FQNEAQ (reference sequence). The CDR3 loop spans 17 amino acids. Using reference TRBV7-9 and TRBJ1-3 for the parts outside the CDR3, the full variable domain is DTGVSQNPRHKITKRGQNVTFRCDPISEHNRLYWYRQTLGQGPEFLTYFQNEAQLEKSRLLSDRFSAERPKGSFSTLEIQRTEQGDSAMYLCSSSLGQRLGSGNTIYFGEGSWLTVV.